Described below is a single T cell receptor beta chain sequence and its context. What it binds is unknown. The PCR ran on 60 Vbeta and 13 Jbeta primers. Sequencing used immunoSEQ multiplex PCR; TCRdb keeps in-frame clones, though not all of them. The sample carries 150,000 to 200,000 clones, 70% to 90% recorded once. Unmatched junction bases numbered 4, after V lost 1 base and J lost 2 bases. CDR1 and CDR2 (germline): LNHDA, SQIVND (reference sequence). The CDR3 is made up of 15 amino acids. These data come from a study of cytomegalovirus exposure and HLA in healthy donors. Study observations and caveats: A later analysis showed HLA-associated TCR beta chains outstripping equally common others in clonal expansion. Previous analysis showed most TCR beta V segments were productive about 90% or about 30% of the time.

The sequencing input was PBMCs. This chain connects TRBV19 to TRBJ2-5, with TRBD1 identical over 7 bases. The TCR was taken from a man aged 18 to 30 in good health and CMV-seropositive. This CDR3 reads CASSIVPGQQETQYF. The CDR3 DNA reads as TGTGCCAGTAGTATAGTTCCGGGACAGCAAGAGACCCAGTACTTC.